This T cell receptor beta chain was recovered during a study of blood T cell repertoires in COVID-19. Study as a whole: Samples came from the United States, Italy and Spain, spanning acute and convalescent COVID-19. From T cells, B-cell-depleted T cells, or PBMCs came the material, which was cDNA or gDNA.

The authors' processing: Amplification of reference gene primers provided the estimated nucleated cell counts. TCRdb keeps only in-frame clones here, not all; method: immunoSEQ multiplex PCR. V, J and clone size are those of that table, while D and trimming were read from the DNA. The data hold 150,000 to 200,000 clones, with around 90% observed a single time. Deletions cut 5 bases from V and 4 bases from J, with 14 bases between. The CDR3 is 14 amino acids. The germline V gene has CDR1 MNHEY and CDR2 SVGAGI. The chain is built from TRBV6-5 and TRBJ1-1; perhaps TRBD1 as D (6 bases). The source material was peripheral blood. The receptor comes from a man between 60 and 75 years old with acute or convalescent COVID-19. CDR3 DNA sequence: TGTGCCAGCAGTCTAGGGACATTTGGCACTGAAGCTTTCTTT. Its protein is CASSLGTFGTEAFF.